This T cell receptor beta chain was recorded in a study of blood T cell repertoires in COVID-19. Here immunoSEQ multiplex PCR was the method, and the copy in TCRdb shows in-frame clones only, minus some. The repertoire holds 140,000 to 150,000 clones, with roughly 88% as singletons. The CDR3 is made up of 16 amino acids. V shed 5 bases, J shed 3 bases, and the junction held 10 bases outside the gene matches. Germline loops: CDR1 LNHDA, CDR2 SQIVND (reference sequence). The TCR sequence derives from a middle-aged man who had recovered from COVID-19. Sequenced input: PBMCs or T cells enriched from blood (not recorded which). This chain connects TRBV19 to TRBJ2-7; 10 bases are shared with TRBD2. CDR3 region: CASSRWASGSLYEQYF. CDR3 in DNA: TGTGCCAGTAGTCGCTGGGCTAGCGGGAGTCTCTACGAGCAGTACTTC.